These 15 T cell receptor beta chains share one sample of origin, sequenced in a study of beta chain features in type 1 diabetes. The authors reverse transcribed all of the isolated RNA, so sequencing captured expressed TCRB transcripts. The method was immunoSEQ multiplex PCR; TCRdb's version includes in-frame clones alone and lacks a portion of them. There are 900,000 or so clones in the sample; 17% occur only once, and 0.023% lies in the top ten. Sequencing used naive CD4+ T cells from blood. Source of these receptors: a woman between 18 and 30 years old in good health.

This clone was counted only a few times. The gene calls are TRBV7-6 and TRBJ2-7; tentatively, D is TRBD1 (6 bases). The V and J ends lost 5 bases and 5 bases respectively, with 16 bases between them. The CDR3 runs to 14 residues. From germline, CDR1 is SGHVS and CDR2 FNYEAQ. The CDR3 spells CASSPSGRGNEQYF. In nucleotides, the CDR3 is TGTGCCAGCAGCCCCTCAGGCAGGGGTAACGAGCAGTACTTC.

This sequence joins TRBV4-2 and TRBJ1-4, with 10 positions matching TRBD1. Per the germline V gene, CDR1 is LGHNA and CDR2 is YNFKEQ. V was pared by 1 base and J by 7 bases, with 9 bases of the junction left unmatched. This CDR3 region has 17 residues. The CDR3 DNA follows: TGTGCCAGCAGCCAAGCCAACCCCGGGACAGGGGTTGAAAAACTGTTTTTT. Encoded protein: CASSQANPGTGVEKLFF.

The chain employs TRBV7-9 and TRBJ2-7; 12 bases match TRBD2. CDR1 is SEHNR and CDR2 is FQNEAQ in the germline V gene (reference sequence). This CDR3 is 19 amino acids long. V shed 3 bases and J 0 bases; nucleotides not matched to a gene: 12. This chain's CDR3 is CASSLGKLAGGPSSYEQYF. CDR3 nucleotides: TGTGCCAGCAGCTTGGGGAAACTAGCGGGAGGACCAAGCTCCTACGAGCAGTACTTC.

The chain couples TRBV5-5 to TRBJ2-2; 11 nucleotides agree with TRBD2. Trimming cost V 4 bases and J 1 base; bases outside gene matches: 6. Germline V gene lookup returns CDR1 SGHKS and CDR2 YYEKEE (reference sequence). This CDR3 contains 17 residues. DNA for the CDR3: TGTGCCAGCAGCCGATCCGGGACTAGCGGGAACACCGGGGAGCTGTTTTTT. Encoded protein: CASSRSGTSGNTGELFF.

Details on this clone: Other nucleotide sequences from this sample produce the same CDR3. This CDR3 is CSARSPDTQYF. The CDR3 nucleotides read TGCAGTGCTAGATCCCCAGATACGCAGTATTTT. The chain links TRBV20-1 to TRBJ2-3; D is unresolved. V shed 2 bases and J shed 4 bases, with 4 bases lying between them. Germline CDR1 DFQATT, CDR2 SNEGSKA (reference sequence). The CDR3 has 11 amino acids.

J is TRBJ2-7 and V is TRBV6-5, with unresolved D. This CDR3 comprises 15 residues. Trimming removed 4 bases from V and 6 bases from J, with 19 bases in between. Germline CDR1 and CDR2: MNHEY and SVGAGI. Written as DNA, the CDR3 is TGTGCCAGCAGTTTCTACCGGCCCAAAGTCGGCGAGCAGTACTTC. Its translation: CASSFYRPKVGEQYF.

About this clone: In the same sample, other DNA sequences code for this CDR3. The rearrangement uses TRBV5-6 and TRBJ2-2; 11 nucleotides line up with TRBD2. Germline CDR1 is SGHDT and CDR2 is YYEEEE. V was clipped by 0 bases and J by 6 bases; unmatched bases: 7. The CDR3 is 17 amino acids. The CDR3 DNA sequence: TGTGCCAGCAGCTTGGCACTGACTAGCGGGAATTCCGGGGAGCTGTTTTTT. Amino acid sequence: CASSLALTSGNSGELFF.

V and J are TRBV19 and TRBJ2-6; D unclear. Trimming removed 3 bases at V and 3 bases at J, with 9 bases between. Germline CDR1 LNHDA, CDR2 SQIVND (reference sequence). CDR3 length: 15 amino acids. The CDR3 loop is CASSMPLGGANVLTF. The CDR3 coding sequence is TGTGCCAGTAGTATGCCCCTTGGTGGGGCCAACGTCCTGACTTTC.

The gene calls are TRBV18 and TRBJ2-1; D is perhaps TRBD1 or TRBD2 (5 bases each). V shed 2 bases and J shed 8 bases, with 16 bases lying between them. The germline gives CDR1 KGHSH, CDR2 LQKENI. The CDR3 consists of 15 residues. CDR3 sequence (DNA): TGTGCCAGCTCACCAGGCCGGGACCTTCGGGATGAGCAGTTCTTC. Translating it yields CASSPGRDLRDEQFF.

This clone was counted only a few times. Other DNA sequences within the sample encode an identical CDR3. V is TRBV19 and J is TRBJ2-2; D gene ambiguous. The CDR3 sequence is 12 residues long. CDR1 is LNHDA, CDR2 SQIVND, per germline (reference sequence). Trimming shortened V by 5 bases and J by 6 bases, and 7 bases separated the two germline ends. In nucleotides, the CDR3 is TGTGCCAGTAGTCCTCAGGCCGGGGAGCTGTTTTTT. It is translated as CASSPQAGELFF.

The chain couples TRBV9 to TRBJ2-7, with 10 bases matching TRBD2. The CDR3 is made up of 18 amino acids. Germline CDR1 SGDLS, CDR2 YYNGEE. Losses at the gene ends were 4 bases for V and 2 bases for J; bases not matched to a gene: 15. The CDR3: CASSPGNSGRTGAYEQYF. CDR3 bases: TGTGCCAGCAGCCCAGGGAATAGCGGGAGGACCGGTGCCTACGAGCAGTACTTC.

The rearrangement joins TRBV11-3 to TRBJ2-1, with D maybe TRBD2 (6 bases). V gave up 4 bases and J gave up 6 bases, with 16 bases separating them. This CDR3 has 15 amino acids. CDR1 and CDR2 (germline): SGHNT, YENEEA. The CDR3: CASSSHSGVFNEQFF. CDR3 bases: TGTGCCAGCAGCTCCCACTCGGGAGTTTTCAATGAGCAGTTCTTC. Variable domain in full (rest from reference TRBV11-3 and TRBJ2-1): EAGVVQSPRYKIIEKKQPVAFWCNPISGHNTLYWYLQNLGQGPELLIRYENEEAVDDSQLPKDRFSAERLKGVDSTLKIQPAELGDSAVYLCASSSHSGVFNEQFFGPGTRLTVL.

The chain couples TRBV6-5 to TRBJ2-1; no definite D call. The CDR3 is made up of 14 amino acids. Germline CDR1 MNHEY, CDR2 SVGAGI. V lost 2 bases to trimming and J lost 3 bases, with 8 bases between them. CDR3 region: CASSYTRNYNEQFF. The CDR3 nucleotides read TGTGCCAGCAGTTACACCAGGAACTACAATGAGCAGTTCTTC.

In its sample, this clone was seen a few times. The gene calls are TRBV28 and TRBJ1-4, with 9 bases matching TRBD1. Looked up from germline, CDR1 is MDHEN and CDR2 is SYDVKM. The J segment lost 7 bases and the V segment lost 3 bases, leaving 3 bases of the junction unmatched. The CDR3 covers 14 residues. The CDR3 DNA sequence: TGTGCCAGCAGTTTGGGACAGGGTGGTGAAAAACTGTTTTTT. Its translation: CASSLGQGGEKLFF.

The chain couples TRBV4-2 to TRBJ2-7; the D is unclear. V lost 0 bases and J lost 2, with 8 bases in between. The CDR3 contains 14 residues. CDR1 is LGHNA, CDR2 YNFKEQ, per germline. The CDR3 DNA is TGTGCCAGCAGCCAAGAGAGCTGGACCTACGAGCAGTACTTC. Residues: CASSQESWTYEQYF.